This is a list of T cell receptor beta chains from one sample in a study of cytomegalovirus exposure and HLA in healthy donors. This table comes from immunoSEQ multiplex PCR, and its TCRdb copy is limited to in-frame clones, with some not included. The data show roughly 65,000 clones, with around 62% seen just once and less than 20% held by the top ten. The sample consisted of PBMCs. Receptor source: a man aged 35 to 55 in good health and CMV-seropositive. Both conserved end residues are part of each CDR3. A D gene is named only where the DNA matches it firmly. Only some rows state a clone size, as once, few, many or a class for expanded clones.

clone size	D gene	V gene	J gene	CDR3 protein	CDR3 DNA
.	TRBD1	TRBV5-4	TRBJ2-3	CASSLRGPTDTQYF	TGTGCCAGCAGCTTGAGGGGGCCGACAGATACGCAGTATTTT
few	TRBD1	TRBV4-1	TRBJ2-4	CASSPGRVTGSKNIQYF	TGCGCCAGCAGCCCTGGACGCGTGACAGGGAGCAAAAACATTCAGTACTTC
once	.	TRBV19	TRBJ1-3	CASSIDQGTARRDTIYF	TGTGCCAGTAGTATAGACCAGGGTACCGCCAGACGGGACACCATATATTTT
few	TRBD2	TRBV13	TRBJ2-7	CASSPLAGGPSEQYF	TGTGCCAGCAGCCCCCTTGCGGGAGGGCCCTCCGAGCAGTACTTC
.	TRBD2	TRBV5-1	TRBJ2-1	CASRELAGGRNEQFF	TGCGCCAGCAGGGAGCTAGCGGGAGGGCGCAATGAGCAGTTCTTC
few	TRBD2	TRBV29-1	TRBJ2-5	CSVAVLAGGLGETQYF	TGCAGCGTTGCAGTACTAGCGGGAGGGCTGGGAGAGACCCAGTACTTC
.	.	TRBV5-3	TRBJ1-5	CARSFAPRTPFNEAQHF	TGTGCCAGAAGCTTCGCCCCTAGAACTCCCTTCAATGAGGCCCAGCATTTT
once	TRBD1	TRBV18	TRBJ1-2	CASSPGQENGYTF	TGTGCCAGCTCGCCCGGACAGGAGAATGGCTACACCTTC
.	TRBD2	TRBV30	TRBJ2-5	CAWSVGRGGQETQYF	TGTGCCTGGAGTGTGGGGCGGGGGGGGCAGGAGACCCAGTACTTC
.	TRBD2	TRBV10-3	TRBJ2-7	CAISGLAGVVSEQYF	TGTGCCATCAGTGGTCTAGCGGGAGTGGTTAGCGAGCAGTACTTC
.	.	TRBV18	TRBJ1-5	CASSVRGQPQHF	TGTGCCAGCTCGGTTCGGGGTCAGCCCCAGCATTTT
.	TRBD2	TRBV29-1	TRBJ2-3	CSVDATSGLTQYF	TGCAGCGTTGACGCGACTAGCGGTTTAACGCAGTATTTT
.	TRBD1	TRBV10-3	TRBJ2-3	CAIRQGQGIDTQYF	TGTGCCATCAGGCAAGGACAGGGGATAGATACGCAGTATTTT
.	.	TRBV15	TRBJ2-5	CATSRDLGGRETQYF	TGTGCCACCAGCAGAGATCTGGGGGGGCGGGAGACCCAGTACTTC
.	.	TRBV30	TRBJ1-4	CAWSIGINEKLFF	TGTGCCTGGAGTATCGGGATTAATGAAAAACTGTTTTTT
few	TRBD1	TRBV2	TRBJ1-3	CASSEWTGENGGNTIYF	TGTGCCAGCAGTGAATGGACAGGGGAGAATGGAGGAAACACCATATATTTT
.	TRBD2	TRBV5-5	TRBJ2-3	CASSVRRDRLAGVLGTQYF	TGTGCCAGCAGCGTCCGACGGGATAGGTTAGCGGGAGTTCTTGGTACGCAGTATTTT
.	TRBD1	TRBV29-1	TRBJ1-2	CSVEIRQGSYTF	TGCAGCGTTGAGATCAGACAGGGAAGCTACACCTTC
.	.	TRBV2	TRBJ2-7	CASSENLYDEQYF	TGTGCCAGCAGTGAGAACTTATACGACGAGCAGTACTTC
.	.	TRBV5-8	TRBJ2-6	CASSFRGSGANVLTF	TGTGCCAGCAGCTTTCGGGGCTCTGGGGCCAACGTCCTGACTTTC
.	TRBD1	TRBV7-6	TRBJ2-1	CASSLVGQGSGGNEQFF	TGTGCCAGCAGCTTAGTCGGACAGGGGTCGGGCGGCAATGAGCAGTTCTTC
.	.	TRBV13	TRBJ2-5	CASSPRWVEETQYF	TGTGCCAGCAGCCCCCGGTGGGTGGAGGAGACCCAGTACTTC
.	TRBD2	TRBV12-5	TRBJ2-3	CASLTSGADTQYF	TGTGCTAGTTTGACTAGCGGCGCAGATACGCAGTATTTT
.	TRBD1	TRBV6-6	TRBJ1-2	CASTEDRGRVYGYTF	TGTGCCAGCACTGAGGACAGGGGGCGGGTCTATGGCTACACCTTC
few	.	TRBV5-4	TRBJ1-3	CASSLDGKNTIYF	TGTGCCAGCAGCTTGGACGGGAAGAACACCATATATTTT
.	.	TRBV10-3	TRBJ2-3	CAISPRGTDTQYF	TGTGCCATCAGTCCACGGGGCACAGATACGCAGTATTTT
few	TRBD2	TRBV9	TRBJ2-1	CASSGTRSSYNEQFF	TGTGCCAGCAGCGGGACTAGGAGCTCCTACAATGAGCAGTTCTTC
.	.	TRBV27	TRBJ2-1	CASSLSFPGLQQFF	TGTGCCAGCAGTTTATCGTTCCCGGGTCTCCAGCAGTTCTTC
few	.	TRBV6-5	TRBJ2-1	CASGAVRTAYNEQFF	TGTGCCAGCGGGGCTGTACGGACAGCTTACAATGAGCAGTTCTTC
.	TRBD2	TRBV5-6	TRBJ2-3	CASSSRLAGGGTDTQYF	TGTGCCAGCAGCTCGAGACTAGCGGGAGGTGGAACAGATACGCAGTATTTT
.	.	TRBV2	TRBJ1-1	CASSVGEGTEAFF	TGTGCCAGCAGTGTCGGAGAAGGCACTGAAGCTTTCTTT
.	.	TRBV15	TRBJ1-5	CATSRNPDQPQHF	TGTGCCACCAGCAGAAATCCAGATCAGCCCCAGCATTTT
.	.	TRBV9	TRBJ2-2	CASSVATGHNTGELFF	TGTGCCAGCAGCGTAGCTACGGGACACAACACCGGGGAGCTGTTTTTT
.	.	TRBV19	TRBJ2-2	CASMEGGQYTGELFF	TGTGCCAGTATGGAGGGGGGACAGTACACCGGGGAGCTGTTTTTT
.	.	TRBV6-5	TRBJ1-1	CASSYGGGGHSEAFF	TGTGCCAGCAGTTATGGAGGGGGGGGGCACTCTGAAGCTTTCTTT
once	.	TRBV18	TRBJ2-7	CASSPRFPSSYEQYF	TGTGCCAGCTCACCACGTTTTCCGAGCTCCTACGAGCAGTACTTC
.	TRBD1	TRBV4-1	TRBJ1-3	CASSQADRGSGNTIYF	TGCGCCAGCAGCCAAGCGGACAGGGGCTCTGGAAACACCATATATTTT
.	.	TRBV7-3	TRBJ2-2	CASSLTLNTGELFF	TGTGCCAGCAGCTTAACTCTTAACACCGGGGAGCTGTTTTTT
once	.	TRBV18	TRBJ1-2	CASSPGQGNGYTF	TGTGCCAGCTCACCGGGTCAGGGTAATGGCTACACCTTC
.	.	TRBV5-1	TRBJ1-1	CASSFSSRNTEAFF	TGCGCCAGCAGCTTTTCCTCCAGGAACACTGAAGCTTTCTTT
few	.	TRBV5-8	TRBJ2-1	CASSYLGGQFF	TGTGCCAGCAGCTACCTGGGGGGGCAGTTCTTC
.	TRBD2	TRBV5-1	TRBJ2-2	CASSRGLAGGSNGELFF	TGCGCCAGCAGCCGGGGACTAGCGGGAGGGTCGAACGGGGAGCTGTTTTTT
few	TRBD1	TRBV4-1	TRBJ1-6	CASSQDEGDRSPLHF	TGCGCCAGCAGCCAAGATGAGGGGGACAGATCACCCCTCCACTTT
few	TRBD1	TRBV5-6	TRBJ2-2	CASSYGQGSTGELFF	TGTGCCAGCAGCTACGGACAGGGGAGCACCGGGGAGCTGTTTTTT
.	TRBD1	TRBV29-1	TRBJ1-1	CSVSTGEGEAFF	TGCAGCGTTAGCACAGGGGAAGGTGAAGCTTTCTTT
.	.	TRBV6-1	TRBJ1-5	CASSEWAGPNQPQHF	TGTGCCAGCAGTGAGTGGGCAGGGCCCAATCAGCCCCAGCATTTT
.	TRBD1	TRBV7-8	TRBJ2-7	CASSSDRSIRVQYF	TGTGCCAGCAGCTCGGACAGGAGTATACGAGTGCAGTACTTC
.	.	TRBV20-1	TRBJ2-5	CSARQKETQYF	TGCAGTGCTCGACAGAAAGAGACCCAGTACTTC
few	TRBD1	TRBV4-3	TRBJ1-2	CASSLEKDRVGGYTF	TGCGCCAGCAGCCTTGAAAAGGACAGGGTAGGCGGCTACACCTTC
.	.	TRBV7-2	TRBJ2-7	CASVPRRGAVHEQYF	TGTGCCAGCGTCCCTCGTCGGGGAGCGGTCCACGAGCAGTACTTC
.	.	TRBV5-1	TRBJ2-2	CASSLTASRNTGELFF	TGCGCCAGCAGCTTGACAGCCTCGAGGAACACCGGGGAGCTGTTTTTT
.	.	TRBV5-5	TRBJ2-7	CASNFVGGTTYEQYF	TGTGCCAGCAACTTCGTGGGGGGAACAACCTACGAGCAGTACTTC